A selection of T cell receptor beta chains follows, all from one sample in a study of cytomegalovirus exposure and HLA in healthy donors. TCRdb's table, derived via immunoSEQ multiplex PCR, lists solely in-frame clones and lacks some. The sample contains over 80,000 clones, roughly three quarters of which appear only once. Sequencing was carried out using PBMCs. The origin of the receptors is a man aged 35 to 55 in good health and CMV-seronegative. Both conserved end residues are part of each CDR3. D genes are given only for firm matches. Part of the rows lack a size; the others show once, few, many or a class for expanded clones.

CDR3 length	D gene	clone size	V gene	J gene	CDR3 DNA	CDR3 protein
14	TRBD1	few	TRBV27	TRBJ1-6	TGTGCCAGCAGTTTGGACAGGGTTAATTCACCCCTCCACTTT	CASSLDRVNSPLHF
15	TRBD2	-	TRBV6-5	TRBJ2-7	TGTGCCAGCAGTTACTCGACTAGCGGGGACTACGAGCAGTACTTC	CASSYSTSGDYEQYF
12	-	-	TRBV29-1	TRBJ2-5	TGCAGCGTTGTGGCGGGGGCTGAGACCCAGTACTTC	CSVVAGAETQYF
14	-	-	TRBV6-5	TRBJ2-7	TGTGCCAGCAGTTACAGCAAAACCTCCTACGAGCAGTACTTC	CASSYSKTSYEQYF
14	-	-	TRBV28	TRBJ2-7	TGTGCCAGCAGTTTCAGGGGTATCTCGGGCGAGCAGTACTTC	CASSFRGISGEQYF
16	-	-	TRBV18	TRBJ1-5	TGTGCCAGCTCACCACCCTATGCAGGGGACGATCAGCCCCAGCATTTT	CASSPPYAGDDQPQHF
16	-	-	TRBV5-1	TRBJ1-3	TGCGCCAGCAGCTTGGTAGCACCAGGGACTGGAAACACCATATATTTT	CASSLVAPGTGNTIYF
15	-	-	TRBV6-5	TRBJ1-3	TGTGCCAGCACCCCGACAGGCTACTCTGGAAACACCATATATTTT	CASTPTGYSGNTIYF
14	-	-	TRBV10-2	TRBJ1-3	TGCGCCAGCAGTGGATACAGCTCTGGAAACACCATATATTTT	CASSGYSSGNTIYF
20	TRBD1	-	TRBV15	TRBJ1-4	TGTGCCACCAGCAGTCAGCAACAGGGGGCGACTGGGAAATCAAGTGAAAAACTGTTTTTT	CATSSQQQGATGKSSEKLFF
13	-	-	TRBV6-1	TRBJ1-5	TGTGCCAGCGGCGGTAGTAGCAATCAGCCCCAGCATTTT	CASGGSSNQPQHF
14	TRBD1	-	TRBV5-6	TRBJ2-7	TGTGCCAGCAGCCCGGGACAGGGGAATCGGGAGCAGTACTTC	CASSPGQGNREQYF
13	-	-	TRBV28	TRBJ1-5	TGTGCCAGCTGGGAGAAGGGCAATCAGCCCCAGCATTTT	CASWEKGNQPQHF
17	TRBD2	-	TRBV7-2	TRBJ2-3	TGTGCCAGCAGTCCAGGATTAGCGGGGGGGCTCGCAGATACGCAGTATTTT	CASSPGLAGGLADTQYF
16	-	-	TRBV7-8	TRBJ1-5	TGTGCCAGCAGCTCCCCGAGGTCAGGGGTTGATCAGCCCCAGCATTTT	CASSSPRSGVDQPQHF
14	TRBD1	-	TRBV27	TRBJ2-1	TGTGCCAGCGCTCGGACAGGGAGTTACAATGAGCAGTTCTTC	CASARTGSYNEQFF
15	-	once	TRBV7-9	TRBJ2-5	TGTGCCAGCAGCTTAGGGCGGACAGCCCAAGAGACCCAGTACTTC	CASSLGRTAQETQYF
14	-	few	TRBV28	TRBJ1-1	TGTGCCAGCAGTTTCCCCGGGTTGGTGACTGAAGCTTTCTTT	CASSFPGLVTEAFF
14	-	-	TRBV5-1	TRBJ1-5	TGCGCCAGCAGCTTGCGGGTTTCCAATCAGCCCCAGCATTTT	CASSLRVSNQPQHF
16	-	few	TRBV9	TRBJ2-7	TGTGCCAGCAGCGTAGCATTCCAGGGGGGTCGCTACGAGCAGTACTTC	CASSVAFQGGRYEQYF
16	TRBD1	-	TRBV5-1	TRBJ2-3	TGCGCCAGCAGCTTGCGTGGACAGGGGTGGGGAGATACGCAGTATTTT	CASSLRGQGWGDTQYF
15	TRBD2	-	TRBV10-3	TRBJ2-7	TGTGCCATCAGTGAAGGACTAGCGGGGGCCTACGAGCAGTACTTC	CAISEGLAGAYEQYF
11	-	-	TRBV11-2	TRBJ1-1	TGTGCCAGCAGGTCACTCAAGGAAGCTTTCTTT	CASRSLKEAFF
11	-	few	TRBV2	TRBJ2-2	TGTGCCAGCAGGGAGCCCGGGGAGCTGTTTTTT	CASREPGELFF
16	TRBD1	once	TRBV30	TRBJ1-4	TGTGCCTGGAACCGACAGGGAGAGGGGACTAATGAAAAACTGTTTTTT	CAWNRQGEGTNEKLFF
16	-	-	TRBV7-6	TRBJ2-7	TGTGCCAGCAGCTTAGGTTCAGGTTCAATTTCCTACGAGCAGTACTTC	CASSLGSGSISYEQYF
17	-	-	TRBV4-3	TRBJ2-2	TGCGCCAGCAGCCAACCGGTGGGCAGGGGCTTGACCGGGGAGCTGTTTTTT	CASSQPVGRGLTGELFF
21	-	-	TRBV21-1	TRBJ2-3	-	CASSKPWAGGAYNLGTDTQYF
11	-	-	TRBV14	TRBJ2-7	TGTGCCAGCAGCCATACCTACGAGCAGTACTTC	CASSHTYEQYF
16	-	-	TRBV6-5	TRBJ1-6	TGTGCCAGCAGTTCCCCCCGGAGCCCCAGGGGATCACCCCTCCACTTT	CASSSPRSPRGSPLHF
14	-	-	TRBV28	TRBJ2-3	TGTGCCAGCAGTTTAGAGTACGGGGCAGATACGCAGTATTTT	CASSLEYGADTQYF
16	TRBD1	few	TRBV7-8	TRBJ2-2	TGTGCCAGCAGCTTAGAAACAGGGGCCTTGGTCGGGGAGCTGTTTTTT	CASSLETGALVGELFF
15	TRBD2	-	TRBV19	TRBJ2-1	TGTGCCACCCGGGAGGGGACTCTTAGGGCCAATGAGCAGTTCTTC	CATREGTLRANEQFF
15	-	few	TRBV27	TRBJ1-5	TGTGCCAGCAGTTTTTCAGGGACTGGCAATCAGCCCCAGCATTTT	CASSFSGTGNQPQHF
14	-	-	TRBV7-9	TRBJ1-2	TGTGCCAGCAACTTCACAGGGAGGGGGTATGGCTACACCTTC	CASNFTGRGYGYTF
15	TRBD1	-	TRBV5-6	TRBJ2-2	TGTGCCAGCAGCGACCGGGACAGGATAAGCGGGGAGCTGTTTTTT	CASSDRDRISGELFF
15	TRBD1	once	TRBV5-4	TRBJ2-7	TGTGCCAGCAGCTTGGGGCAGGGGGCGAGCTACGAGCAGTACTTC	CASSLGQGASYEQYF
17	-	-	TRBV11-1	TRBJ2-3	TGTGCCAGCAGCTTGACTCTCCGTCCGGGGGTCACAGATACGCAGTATTTT	CASSLTLRPGVTDTQYF
16	-	-	TRBV21-1	TRBJ2-1	TGTGCCAGCAGCGCCCTGCGGACAGGGGAGACTTATGAGCAGTTCTTC	CASSALRTGETYEQFF
14	TRBD1	once	TRBV7-9	TRBJ2-7	TGTGCCAGCAGCCATACAGGGGGCGCTTACGAGCAGTACTTC	CASSHTGGAYEQYF
13	-	-	TRBV7-9	TRBJ2-2	TGTGCCAGCAGCTTAGCGCGTGTCGGGGAGCTGTTTTTT	CASSLARVGELFF
14	TRBD1	-	TRBV6-6	TRBJ1-5	TGTGCCAGCAGTTGGGGACAGGGTAATCAGCCCCAGCATTTT	CASSWGQGNQPQHF
14	-	once	TRBV19	TRBJ1-5	TGTGCCAGTAGTAGGGCAATGGGCAATCAGCCCCAGCATTTT	CASSRAMGNQPQHF
12	-	-	TRBV29-1	TRBJ1-3	TGCAGCGTCGAGGGTTCTGGAAACACCATATATTTT	CSVEGSGNTIYF